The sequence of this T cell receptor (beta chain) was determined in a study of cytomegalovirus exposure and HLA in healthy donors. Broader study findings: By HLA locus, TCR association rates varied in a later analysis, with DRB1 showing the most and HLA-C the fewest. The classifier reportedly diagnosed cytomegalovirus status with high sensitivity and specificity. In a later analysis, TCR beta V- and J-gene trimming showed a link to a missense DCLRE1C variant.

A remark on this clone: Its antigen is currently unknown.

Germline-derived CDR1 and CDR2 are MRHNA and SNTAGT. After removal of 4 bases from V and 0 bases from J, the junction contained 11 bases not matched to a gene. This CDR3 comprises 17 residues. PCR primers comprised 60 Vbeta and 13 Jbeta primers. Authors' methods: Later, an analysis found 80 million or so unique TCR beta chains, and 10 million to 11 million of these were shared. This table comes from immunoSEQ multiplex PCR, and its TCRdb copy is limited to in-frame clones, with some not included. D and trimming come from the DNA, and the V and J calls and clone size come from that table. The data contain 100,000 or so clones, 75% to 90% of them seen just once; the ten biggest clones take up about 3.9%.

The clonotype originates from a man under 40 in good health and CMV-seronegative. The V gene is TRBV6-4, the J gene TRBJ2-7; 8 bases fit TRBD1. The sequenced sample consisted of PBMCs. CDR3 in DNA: TGTGCCAGCAGTGTCCTACCGGGACAGGCCCGCTCCTACGAGCAGTACTTC. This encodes CASSVLPGQARSYEQYF.